The 24 T cell receptor beta chains presented below share a single source sample, sequenced in a study of beta chain features in type 1 diabetes. General study points: Among all four CD4+ subsets, Type 1 diabetes patients had TCRB CDR3s that were moderately but significantly shorter.

The investigators reverse transcribed all of the isolated RNA, so they sequenced expressed TCRB transcripts. The data were produced by immunoSEQ multiplex PCR, yet TCRdb's version contains in-frame clones alone and is incomplete. In the table there are approximately 360,000 clones, 10% to 15% of which are singletons. What these receptors recognize is not known. The source material was naive CD4+ T cells from blood. All receptors come from a woman aged 18-29 years with type 1 diabetes.

This clone was recorded a few times. This sample also contains other DNA sequences that code for the same CDR3. The chain joins TRBV18 to TRBJ1-1; 7 bases are shared with TRBD1. Trimming at V came to 3 bases and at J to 1 base, leaving 2 bases not matched to a gene. This CDR3 has 14 amino acids. Per germline, CDR1 KGHSH and CDR2 LQKENI. The CDR3 is CASSPGQQNTEAFF. In DNA form, the CDR3 reads TGTGCCAGCTCACCGGGACAGCAGAACACTGAAGCTTTCTTT.

The CDR3 reads CASSLLPRLAGTTDTQYF. CDR3 coding DNA: TGTGCCAGCAGTTTACTCCCCCGACTAGCGGGGACCACAGATACGCAGTATTTT. V gene TRBV27 combines with J gene TRBJ2-3, with TRBD2 matching over 11 bases. In germline, CDR1 is MNHEY, CDR2 SMNVEV (reference sequence). The CDR3 totals 18 residues. The junction had 9 bases not matched to a gene; V was cut back by 2 bases and J by 2 bases.

This rearrangement joins TRBV14 to TRBJ2-5; D ambiguous. The CDR3 length is 17 residues. V lost 2 bases, J lost 2 bases, and 18 bases lay in between. CDR1 and CDR2 (germline): SGHDN, FVKESK. CDR3 sequence: CASSQYPIALFQETQYF. CDR3 DNA sequence: TGTGCCAGCAGCCAATACCCTATCGCTCTTTTTCAAGAGACCCAGTACTTC. The whole variable domain, filled in from reference TRBV14 and TRBJ2-5, reads EAGVTQFPSHSVIEKGQTVTLRCDPISGHDNLYWYRRVMGKEIKFLLHFVKESKQDESGMPNNRFLAERTGGTYSTLKVQPAELEDSGVYFCASSQYPIALFQETQYFGPGTRLLVL.

This clone was seen only a few times. The chain is built from TRBV7-2 and TRBJ1-3; no definite D call. The CDR3 has 14 residues. V dropped 8 bases and J dropped 0 bases, with 11 bases sitting between them. Germline CDR1 and CDR2: SGHTA and FQGNSA. CDR3 DNA: TGTGCCAGCGCCGGATGGAGCTCTGGAAACACCATATATTTT. It codes for CASAGWSSGNTIYF.

This clone was seen just once. The rearrangement uses TRBV18 and TRBJ2-1; 9 nucleotides match TRBD1. CDR3 length equals 15 residues. The trim removed 6 bases at V and 7 bases at J, leaving 10 bases unmatched. The germline gives CDR1 KGHSH, CDR2 LQKENI. CDR3 region: CASSLSPDRGNEQFF. The CDR3, as DNA: TGTGCCAGCTCCCTCTCCCCGGACAGGGGAAATGAGCAGTTCTTC.

V and J are TRBV4-3 and TRBJ1-1; perhaps TRBD1 as D (6 bases). The CDR3 extends over 13 amino acids. V was shortened by 4 bases and J by 6 bases, with 12 bases between the two germline ends. Germline CDR1 LGHNA, CDR2 YSLEER. CDR3 coding DNA: TGCGCCAGCAGCCGGGGGACAACAGCTGAAGCTTTCTTT. Protein sequence: CASSRGTTAEAFF.

This clone was seen only a few times. The chain carries TRBV6-1 and TRBJ2-5, with TRBD2 matching over 9 bases. There are 14 residues in the CDR3. J gave up 2 bases and V 5 bases, and 3 bases lay outside the gene matches. Germline loops: CDR1 MNHNS, CDR2 SASEGT. The CDR3 loop is CASSKTSGQETQYF. The CDR3 bases are TGTGCCAGCAGTAAAACTAGCGGGCAAGAGACCCAGTACTTC.

In its sample, this clone was seen a few times. V is TRBV25-1 and J is TRBJ2-1; 9 bases are a match to TRBD2. CDR1 is MGHDK, CDR2 SYGVNS, per germline. V was clipped by 4 bases and J by 8 bases; unmatched bases: 6. The CDR3 spans 14 residues. Here the CDR3 reads CASSVGAGGYEQFF. The DNA for the CDR3 is TGTGCCAGCAGTGTAGGAGCGGGAGGCTATGAGCAGTTCTTC.

This sequence joins TRBV11-2 and TRBJ2-3, with TRBD2 matching 8 bases. The V and J ends lost 5 bases and 5 bases, in that order; junction bases with no gene match: 3. From germline, CDR1 is SGHAT and CDR2 FQNNGV. This CDR3 comprises 13 residues. The CDR3 spells CASSRAGGDTQYF. The CDR3 DNA sequence: TGTGCCAGCAGCAGGGCGGGGGGAGATACGCAGTATTTT.

This chain uses TRBV7-6 with TRBJ2-7; D remains ambiguous. The CDR3 extends over 16 amino acids. Trimming removed 1 base from V and 1 base from J, with 14 bases in between. Germline loops: CDR1 SGHVS, CDR2 FNYEAQ. CDR3 DNA sequence: TGTGCCAGCAGCTTAGGGTCCCTTCTTCGGTCCTACGAGCAGTACTTC. As protein: CASSLGSLLRSYEQYF.

This clone has only a few counts. This sequence joins TRBV21-1 and TRBJ1-2; the table's TRBD1 call for D was not verified on the DNA. TRBV21-1 is described as a pseudogene. The CDR3 totals 18 residues. The CDR3 DNA reads as TGTGCCAGCAGACTAATCAGGGGAGAGGGCTTTCTTTGCTATGGCTACACCTTC. Translating gives CASRLIRGEGFLCYGYTF.

Comments on this clone: In the same sample, other DNA sequences code for this CDR3. The gene calls are TRBV10-3 and TRBJ2-1; TRBD2 agrees at 8 bases. The CDR3 totals 13 residues. The V gene end was trimmed by 4 bases and the J gene end by 6 bases; junction bases not matched to a gene: 2. Looked up from germline, CDR1 is ENHRY and CDR2 is SYGVKD. In DNA, the CDR3 is TGTGCCATCAGTGGCACTAGCGGCAATGAGCAGTTCTTC. This gives the protein CAISGTSGNEQFF.

The chain joins TRBV30 to TRBJ2-7, with 8 nucleotides matching TRBD2. Unmatched junction bases numbered 1, after V lost 3 bases and J lost 6 bases. This CDR3 spans 11 amino acids. CDR1 and CDR2 from the germline V gene are GTSNPN and SVGIG (reference sequence). The CDR3 loop reads CAWSREGEQYF. CDR3 DNA: TGTGCCTGGAGCCGGGAGGGCGAGCAGTACTTC.

As regards this clone: Other DNA sequences of this sample code for an identical CDR3. V gene TRBV7-2 combines with J gene TRBJ2-1; 12 bases are a match to TRBD2. CDR3 length: 15 amino acids. V shed 5 bases, J shed 4 bases, and the junction held 3 bases outside the gene matches. In germline, CDR1 is SGHTA, CDR2 FQGNSA. This CDR3 is CASSPTSGGYNEQFF. The CDR3 DNA reads TGTGCCAGCAGCCCGACTAGCGGGGGATACAATGAGCAGTTCTTC.

This clone was counted only a few times. The J gene is TRBJ2-1, the V gene TRBV30; TRBD2 agrees at 13 bases. J gave up 8 bases and V 3 bases, and 4 bases lay outside the gene matches. The CDR3 contains 14 residues. The V gene's germline CDR1 is GTSNPN and CDR2 SVGIG (reference sequence). CDR3: CAWRLAGGPHEQFF. CDR3 coding DNA: TGTGCCTGGAGACTAGCGGGAGGGCCGCATGAGCAGTTCTTC.

This clone has a handful of counts. The chain carries TRBV9 and TRBJ1-2, with D perhaps TRBD1 (6 bases). From germline, CDR1 is SGDLS and CDR2 YYNGEE. The CDR3 is 13 residues long. Trimming removed 3 bases from V and 4 bases from J, with 10 bases in between. The CDR3, as DNA: TGTGCCAGCAGCGCACAGGGTTTCTATGGCTACACCTTC. This sequence encodes CASSAQGFYGYTF.

This clone has only one observation. The J gene is TRBJ1-5, the V gene TRBV18; D may be TRBD1 (6 bases). CDR3 length: 16 residues. Germline loops: CDR1 KGHSH, CDR2 LQKENI. V dropped 4 bases and J dropped 0 bases, with 13 bases sitting between them. As DNA, the CDR3 is TGTGCCAGCTCACTCGGACAGCCCTATAGCAATCAGCCCCAGCATTTT. Translating it yields CASSLGQPYSNQPQHF.

This clone was recorded a few times. V and J are TRBV28 and TRBJ2-7; TRBD1 might be the D (5 bases). Germline CDR1 and CDR2: MDHEN and SYDVKM. With 7 bases removed from V and 7 bases from J, the gap between germline ends came to 11 bases. This CDR3 has 11 residues. CDR3 loop: CASTQGVEQYF. CDR3 DNA: TGTGCCAGCACCCAGGGTGTGGAGCAGTACTTC.

This clone came up a few times. The chain uses TRBV5-1 and TRBJ2-5; 10 bases agree with TRBD2. CDR1 is SGHRS and CDR2 is YFSETQ in the germline V gene. V lost 4 bases and J lost 3; bases outside the gene matches: 12. The CDR3 has 17 residues. The CDR3 DNA follows: TGCGCCAGCAGCAAGGCTAGCGGGAGTTTTAGGGAAGAGACCCAGTACTTC. This codes for CASSKASGSFREETQYF.

This clone showed up just a few times. The J gene is TRBJ1-4, the V gene TRBV4-3, with D perhaps TRBD1 (5 bases). The germline gives CDR1 LGHNA, CDR2 YSLEER. The CDR3 extends over 16 amino acids. Trimming cost V 0 bases and J 4 bases, with 12 bases left between them. The CDR3 coding sequence is TGCGCCAGCAGCCAAGAGGAGGGGAGCCTTAATGAAAAACTGTTTTTT. This gives the protein CASSQEEGSLNEKLFF.

This clone has a handful of counts. This chain joins TRBV28 and TRBJ1-2, with D perhaps TRBD1 (6 bases). Trimming cost V 4 bases and J 4 bases, with 10 bases left between them. Germline CDR1 is MDHEN and CDR2 is SYDVKM. The CDR3 is made up of 13 amino acids. As DNA, the CDR3 is TGTGCCAGCAGTTACAGGGCAAGCTATGGCTACACCTTC. As protein: CASSYRASYGYTF.

In the case of this clone: Its ends do not fully match the called genes, so a read error is possible. Here the CDR3 reads CASSLVGGGEQYF. CDR3 in DNA: TGTGCTAGCAGCTTGGTGGGAGGAGGCGAGCAGTACTTC. This chain joins TRBV7-7 and TRBJ2-7; D might be TRBD2 (6 bases). The CDR3 is 13 amino acids. Germline loops: CDR1 SSHAT, CDR2 FNYEAQ (reference sequence). The variable domain in full, with the rest retrieved from reference TRBV7-7 and TRBJ2-7, is GAGVSQSPRYKVTKRGQDVTLRCDPISSHATLYWYQQALGQGPEFLTYFNYEAQPDKSGLPSDRFSAERPEGSISTLTIQRTEQRDSAMYRCASSLVGGGEQYFGPGTRLTVT.

This clone was detected only a few times. The rearrangement uses TRBV30 and TRBJ2-1, with 12 bases identical to TRBD2. Germline-derived CDR1 and CDR2 are GTSNPN and SVGIG (reference sequence). CDR3 length: 17 residues. Trimming took 4 bases from V and 6 from J; bases not matched to a gene: 13. The CDR3 bases are TGTGCCTGGACGGAAGAGGCTAGCGGGAGGGCCCTCAATGAGCAGTTCTTC. Amino acids: CAWTEEASGRALNEQFF.

A few counts support this clone. The CDR3 DNA is TGTGCCAGCAGCCAAGAGCGGGAGGGCCTGGGGGAGCAGTACTTC. This gives the protein CASSQEREGLGEQYF. The chain is built from TRBV4-2 and TRBJ2-7, with 9 bases aligning to TRBD2. Germline CDR1 and CDR2: LGHNA and YNFKEQ. J gave up 7 bases and V 0 bases, and 7 bases lay outside the gene matches. The CDR3 is 15 amino acids.